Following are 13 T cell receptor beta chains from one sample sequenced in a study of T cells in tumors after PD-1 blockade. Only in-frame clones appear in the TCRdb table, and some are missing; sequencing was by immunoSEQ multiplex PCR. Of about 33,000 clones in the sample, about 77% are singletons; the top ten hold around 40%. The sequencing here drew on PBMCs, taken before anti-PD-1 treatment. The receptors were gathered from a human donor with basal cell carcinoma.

In DNA form, the CDR3 reads TGTGCCACCAGCGGACAGGAAAACACCGGGGAGCTGTTTTTT. Residues: CATSGQENTGELFF. The chain carries TRBV15 and TRBJ2-2; TRBD1 matches 7 bases. Germline loops: CDR1 LNHNV, CDR2 YYDKDF (reference sequence). The CDR3 contains 14 residues. With 5 bases clipped from V and 2 bases from J, the junction kept 2 bases outside the gene matches.

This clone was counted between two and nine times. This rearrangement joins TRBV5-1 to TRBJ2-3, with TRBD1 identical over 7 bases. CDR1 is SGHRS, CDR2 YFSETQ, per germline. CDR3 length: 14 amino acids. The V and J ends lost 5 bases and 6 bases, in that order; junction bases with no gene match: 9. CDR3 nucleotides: TGCGCCAGCAGAAGGGGACAGTATTTGGATACGCAGTATTTT. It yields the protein CASRRGQYLDTQYF.

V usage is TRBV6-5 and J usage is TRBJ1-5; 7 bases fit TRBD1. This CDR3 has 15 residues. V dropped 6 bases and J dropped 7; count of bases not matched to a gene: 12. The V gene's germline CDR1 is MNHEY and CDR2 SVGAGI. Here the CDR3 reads CASRPRDRGGQPQHF. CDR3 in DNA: TGTGCCAGCAGACCAAGGGACCGAGGGGGCCAGCCCCAGCATTTT.

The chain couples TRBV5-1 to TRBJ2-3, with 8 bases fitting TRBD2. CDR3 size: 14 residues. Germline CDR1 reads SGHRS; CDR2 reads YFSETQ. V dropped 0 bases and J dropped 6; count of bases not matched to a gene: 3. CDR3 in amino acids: CASSLGTSQDTQYF. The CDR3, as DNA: TGCGCCAGCAGCTTGGGGACTAGCCAGGATACGCAGTATTTT.

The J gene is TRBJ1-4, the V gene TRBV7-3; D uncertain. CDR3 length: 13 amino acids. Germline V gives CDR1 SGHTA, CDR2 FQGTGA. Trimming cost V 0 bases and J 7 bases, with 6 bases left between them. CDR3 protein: CASSLTLGEKLFF. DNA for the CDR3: TGTGCCAGCAGCTTAACTTTAGGTGAAAAACTGTTTTTT.

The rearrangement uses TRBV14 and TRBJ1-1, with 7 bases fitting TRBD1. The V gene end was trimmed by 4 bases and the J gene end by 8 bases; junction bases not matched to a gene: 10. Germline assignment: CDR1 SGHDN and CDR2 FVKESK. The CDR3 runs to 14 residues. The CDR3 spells CASSPTPGQKEAFF. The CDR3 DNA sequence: TGTGCCAGCAGCCCTACCCCGGGACAGAAAGAAGCTTTCTTT.

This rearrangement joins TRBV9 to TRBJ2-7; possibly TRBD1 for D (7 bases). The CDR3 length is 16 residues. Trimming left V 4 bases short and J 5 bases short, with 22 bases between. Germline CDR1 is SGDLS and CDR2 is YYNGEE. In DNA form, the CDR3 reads TGTGCCAGCAGCTCCGTTCGACAGGGACTTAGGGACGAGCAGTACTTC. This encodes CASSSVRQGLRDEQYF.

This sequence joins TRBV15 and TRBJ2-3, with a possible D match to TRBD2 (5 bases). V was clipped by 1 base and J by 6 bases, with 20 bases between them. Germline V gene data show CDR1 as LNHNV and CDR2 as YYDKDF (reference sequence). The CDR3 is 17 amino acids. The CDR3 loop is CATSRVPEPSQRDTQYF. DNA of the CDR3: TGTGCCACCAGCAGAGTCCCAGAGCCCTCACAGCGGGATACGCAGTATTTT.

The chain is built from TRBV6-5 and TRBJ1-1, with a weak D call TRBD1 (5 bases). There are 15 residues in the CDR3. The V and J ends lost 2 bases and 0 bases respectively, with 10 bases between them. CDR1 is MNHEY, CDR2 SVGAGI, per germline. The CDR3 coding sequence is TGTGCCAGCAGTTACGGGGGGGGGATGAACACTGAAGCTTTCTTT. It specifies CASSYGGGMNTEAFF.

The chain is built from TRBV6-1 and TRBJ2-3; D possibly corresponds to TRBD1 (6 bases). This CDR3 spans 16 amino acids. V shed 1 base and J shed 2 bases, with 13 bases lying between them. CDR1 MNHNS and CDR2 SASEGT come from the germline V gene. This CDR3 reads CASSEGDIWYTDTQYF. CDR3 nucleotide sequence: TGTGCCAGCAGTGAAGGGGACATCTGGTACACAGATACGCAGTATTTT.

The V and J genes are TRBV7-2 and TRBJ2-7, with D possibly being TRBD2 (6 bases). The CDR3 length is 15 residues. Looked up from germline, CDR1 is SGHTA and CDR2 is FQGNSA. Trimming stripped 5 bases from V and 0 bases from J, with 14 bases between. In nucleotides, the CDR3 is TGTGCCAGCAGCCCAATGGGACTTGCCTCCTACGAGCAGTACTTC. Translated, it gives CASSPMGLASYEQYF.

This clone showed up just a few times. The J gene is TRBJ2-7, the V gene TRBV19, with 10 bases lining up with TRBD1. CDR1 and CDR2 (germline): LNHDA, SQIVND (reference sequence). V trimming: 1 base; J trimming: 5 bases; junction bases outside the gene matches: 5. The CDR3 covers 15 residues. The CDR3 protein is CASSIGLGTGDEQYF. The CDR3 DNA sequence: TGTGCCAGTAGTATAGGATTAGGGACAGGGGACGAGCAGTACTTC.

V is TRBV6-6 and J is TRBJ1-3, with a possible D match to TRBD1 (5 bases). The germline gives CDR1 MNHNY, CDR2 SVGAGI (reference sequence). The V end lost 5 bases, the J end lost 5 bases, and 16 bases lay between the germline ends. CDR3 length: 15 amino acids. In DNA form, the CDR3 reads TGTGCCAGCAGTAAAGGGGACTTCCGCAGAAACACCATATATTTT. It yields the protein CASSKGDFRRNTIYF.